Included here is one T cell receptor (beta chain) sequence, with context. The CDR3 extends over 16 amino acids. Losses at the gene ends were 0 bases for V and 3 bases for J; bases not matched to a gene: 4. Germline-derived CDR1 and CDR2 are SGHRS and YFSETQ. Libraries were prepared by immunoSEQ multiplex PCR; TCRdb keeps only in-frame clonotypes and omits some of them. The data contain fewer than 250,000 clones, about 82% of them seen just once; the ten biggest clones take up over 5.5%. These data originate in a study of blood T cell repertoires in COVID-19. The sample comprised peripheral blood. The receptor was isolated from a woman at least 80 years old with COVID-19, enrolled during active disease. J is TRBJ2-3 and V is TRBV5-1, with TRBD1 matching over 10 bases. The CDR3 sequence is CASSLEGQGRTDTQYF. The DNA for the CDR3 is TGCGCCAGCAGCTTGGAGGGACAGGGGAGGACAGATACGCAGTATTTT.